The 27 T cell receptor beta chains listed next were all sequenced from one sample in a study of T cell responses to AZD1222 COVID-19 vaccine. The protocol was immunoSEQ multiplex PCR, while the TCRdb copy is restricted to in-frame clones and leaves out a portion. In the table there are about 160,000 clones, 90% to 95% of which are singletons. This sample comprised peripheral blood, obtained on day 0 of MenACWY control vaccination. These receptors were collected from an adult in good health.

The V call is TRBV6-5, the J call TRBJ1-6; D is undetermined. Germline V lookup: CDR1 MNHEY, CDR2 SVGAGI. V was cut by 10 bases and J by 5 bases, with 12 bases left in between. The CDR3 is 13 residues long. CDR3 nucleotides: TGTGCCACCAAGAAACCCAATAATTCACCCCTCCACTTT. It translates to CATKKPNNSPLHF.

This chain uses TRBV6-6 with TRBJ2-1; 12 positions match TRBD2. V trimming: 6 bases; J trimming: 10 bases; junction bases outside the gene matches: 13. Germline V gene data show CDR1 as MNHNY and CDR2 as SVGAGI (reference sequence). CDR3 length: 16 residues. As DNA, the CDR3 is TGTGCCAGCAGCCCACGCAACCTAGCGGGAGGGCAAGAGCAGTTCTTC. This gives the protein CASSPRNLAGGQEQFF.

A single count supports this clone. The V call is TRBV7-3, the J call TRBJ1-1; D gene uncertain. CDR3 length: 17 amino acids. V shed 0 bases and J shed 1 base, with 15 bases lying between them. Germline values: CDR1 SGHTA, CDR2 FQGTGA. This chain's CDR3 is CASSLTGGEVGNTEAFF. The CDR3 nucleotides read TGTGCCAGCAGCTTAACCGGCGGCGAGGTTGGGAACACTGAAGCTTTCTTT.

The genes are TRBV4-1 and TRBJ2-7; 7 nucleotides agree with TRBD2. This CDR3 contains 14 residues. CDR1 and CDR2 (germline): MGHRA, YSYEKL. V was clipped by 4 bases and J by 5 bases; unmatched bases: 8. DNA for the CDR3: TGCGCCAGCAGCCCACCGGGCGGGAGTGACGAGCAGTACTTC. Its protein is CASSPPGGSDEQYF.

The J gene is TRBJ2-2, the V gene TRBV11-3; 8 positions agree with TRBD2. The CDR3 runs 15 residues. Germline CDR1 and CDR2: SGHNT and YENEEA. The J segment lost 4 bases and the V segment lost 5 bases, leaving 6 bases of the junction unmatched. CDR3 sequence: CASSMSGRGTGELFF. Written as DNA, the CDR3 is TGTGCCAGCAGCATGAGCGGGAGAGGCACCGGGGAGCTGTTTTTT.

The chain combines TRBV7-9 with TRBJ2-7; weak D call: TRBD1 (6 bases). V lost 1 base and J 10 bases, leaving 14 bases between the germline ends. The CDR3 has 13 amino acids. Germline V gene lookup returns CDR1 SEHNR and CDR2 FQNEAQ (reference sequence). The DNA for the CDR3 is TGTGCCAGCAGCTTAGGTCAGGGGTTCGATCAGTACTTC. This translates into CASSLGQGFDQYF.

V gene TRBV24-1 combines with J gene TRBJ2-7, with unresolved D. The CDR3 is 14 amino acids. The germline gives CDR1 KGHDR, CDR2 SFDVKD. V gave up 3 bases and J gave up 5 bases, with 13 bases separating them. The CDR3 nucleotides are TGTGCCACCAGTGATCCATGGTCTCGGGACGAGCAGTACTTC. Its translation is CATSDPWSRDEQYF.

This chain joins TRBV9 and TRBJ1-1; D gene ambiguous. The ends were cut back, 4 bases at V and 3 bases at J, with 10 bases in the middle. CDR3 size: 13 residues. Germline lookup yields CDR1 SGDLS and CDR2 YYNGEE. The CDR3 reads CASSFRLDTEAFF. The CDR3 coding sequence is TGTGCCAGCAGCTTCAGGTTGGACACTGAAGCTTTCTTT.

The J gene is TRBJ1-3, the V gene TRBV7-6; maybe TRBD1 (5 bases). From germline, CDR1 is SGHVS and CDR2 FNYEAQ. V was cut by 4 bases and J by 7 bases, with 20 bases left in between. The CDR3 is made up of 16 amino acids. CDR3 DNA sequence: TGTGCCAGCAGCTCTAGATCGGGGCCCCGCGGGAACACCATATATTTT. It is translated as CASSSRSGPRGNTIYF.

This chain uses TRBV7-2 with TRBJ2-7; possibly TRBD2 for D (5 bases). Germline assignment: CDR1 SGHTA and CDR2 FQGNSA. The CDR3 totals 15 residues. V was clipped by 5 bases and J by 3 bases, with 17 bases between them. The CDR3 is CASSPSYSRHYEQYF. CDR3 coding DNA: TGTGCCAGCAGCCCTAGCTATTCGCGTCACTACGAGCAGTACTTC. The full variable domain, completed using reference TRBV7-2 and TRBJ2-7, is GAGVSQSPSNKVTEKGKDVELRCDPISGHTALYWYRQSLGQGLEFLIYFQGNSAPDKSGLPSDRFSAERTGGSVSTLTIQRTQQEDSAVYLCASSPSYSRHYEQYFGPGTRLTVT.

The chain couples TRBV11-3 to TRBJ1-1, with D possibly TRBD1 on 5 matching bases. The CDR3 totals 13 residues. Germline V CDR1 and CDR2: SGHNT, YENEEA. Trimming left V 3 bases short and J 5 bases short, with 10 bases between. CDR3 protein: CASSLEDRTEAFF. The CDR3 DNA reads as TGTGCCAGCAGCTTGGAAGACAGAACTGAAGCTTTCTTT.

The chain joins TRBV28 to TRBJ2-7; TRBD2 matches 11 bases. V trimming: 3 bases; J trimming: 10 bases; junction bases outside the gene matches: 8. This CDR3 region has 14 residues. In germline, CDR1 is MDHEN, CDR2 SYDVKM. The CDR3 DNA sequence: TGTGCCAGCAGTTTGGTTAGCGGGAGGGCTGGTCAGTACTTC. Its translation is CASSLVSGRAGQYF.

The rearrangement links TRBV7-2 to TRBJ1-2; possibly TRBD1 for D (6 bases). In germline, CDR1 is SGHTA, CDR2 FQGNSA. The CDR3 is 11 residues long. V lost 9 bases to trimming and J lost 7 bases, with 12 bases between them. CDR3 in DNA: TGTGCCAGTGGTTACAGGGCTGGCTACACCTTC. Translated: CASGYRAGYTF. Combining the CDR3 with reference TRBV7-2 and TRBJ1-2 gives the whole variable domain GAGVSQSPSNKVTEKGKDVELRCDPISGHTALYWYRQSLGQGLEFLIYFQGNSAPDKSGLPSDRFSAERTGGSVSTLTIQRTQQEDSAVYLCASGYRAGYTFGSGTRLTVV.

The chain combines TRBV14 with TRBJ1-2; TRBD1 matches 7 bases. Losses at the gene ends were 1 base for V and 4 bases for J; bases not matched to a gene: 3. The germline V gene encodes CDR1 SGHDN and CDR2 FVKESK. The length of the CDR3 is 14 residues. CDR3 DNA sequence: TGTGCCAGCAGCCAAGGACAGGGAATCTATGGCTACACCTTC. Its translation is CASSQGQGIYGYTF.

The chain combines TRBV19 with TRBJ2-3; D is ambiguous. The CDR3 is made up of 14 amino acids. Germline loops: CDR1 LNHDA, CDR2 SQIVND (reference sequence). V was shortened by 1 base and J by 3 bases, with 8 bases between the two germline ends. CDR3 protein: CASSIGPQTDTQYF. Here the CDR3 DNA reads TGTGCCAGTAGTATAGGCCCACAGACAGATACGCAGTATTTT.

The chain recombines TRBV7-3 with TRBJ2-7; D unresolved. Trimming took 0 bases from V and 6 from J, leaving 9 bases between them. Germline loops: CDR1 SGHTA, CDR2 FQGTGA. The CDR3 runs to 13 residues. The CDR3: CASSLTEGFEQYF. DNA for the CDR3: TGTGCCAGCAGCTTAACGGAAGGCTTCGAGCAGTACTTC. The full variable domain, rest sourced from reference TRBV7-3 and TRBJ2-7, is GAGVSQTPSNKVTEKGKYVELRCDPISGHTALYWYRQSLGQGPEFLIYFQGTGAADDSGLPNDRFFAVRPEGSVSTLKIQRTERGDSAVYLCASSLTEGFEQYFGPGTRLTVT.

The chain joins TRBV29-1 to TRBJ1-2; TRBD1 aligns across 9 bases. The CDR3 sequence is 15 residues long. Germline-derived CDR1 and CDR2 are SQVTM and ANQGSEA. With V trimmed by 4 bases and J by 1 base, 7 bases remained unmatched. The CDR3, as DNA: TGCAGCGTTGCGGGACAGGGTTACGGTAACTATGGCTACACCTTC. Amino acids: CSVAGQGYGNYGYTF. Full variable domain (rest looked up from reference TRBV29-1 and TRBJ1-2): SAVISQKPSRDICQRGTSLTIQCQVDSQVTMMFWYRQQPGQSLTLIATANQGSEATYESGFVIDKFPISRPNLTFSTLTVSNMSPEDSSIYLCSVAGQGYGNYGYTFGSGTRLTVV.

The rearrangement links TRBV3-1 (or the pseudogene TRBV3-2) to TRBJ1-2, with D hard to call. The V end was cut by 0 bases, the J end by 4 bases, with 9 bases between. This CDR3 has 14 residues. Germline V lookup: CDR1 LGHDT, CDR2 YNNKEL (reference sequence). CDR3 sequence reads: CASSQDQAPYGYTF. CDR3 coding DNA: TGTGCCAGCAGCCAAGATCAGGCCCCCTATGGCTACACCTTC.

This chain uses TRBV9 with TRBJ1-1, with D unresolved. The CDR3 has 14 amino acids. Germline V lookup: CDR1 SGDLS, CDR2 YYNGEE. Trimming removed 5 bases from V and 1 base from J, with 12 bases in between. CDR3 protein: CASSRELQNTEAFF. The CDR3 coding sequence is TGTGCCAGCAGTCGTGAACTCCAGAACACTGAAGCTTTCTTT.

This clone showed up just a few times. The chain links TRBV5-1 to TRBJ2-2; 8 nucleotides align to TRBD1. Per germline, CDR1 SGHRS and CDR2 YFSETQ. The CDR3 runs to 17 residues. J gave up 1 base and V 0 bases, and 5 bases lay outside the gene matches. CDR3 DNA sequence: TGCGCCAGCAGCTTGGCCGTCGGACAGGGGAACACCGGGGAGCTGTTTTTT. Its translation is CASSLAVGQGNTGELFF.

V is TRBV27 and J is TRBJ2-7, with TRBD2 matching 7 bases. The CDR3 is 14 amino acids. CDR1 and CDR2 (germline): MNHEY, SMNVEV (reference sequence). Trimming at V came to 3 bases and at J to 2 bases, leaving 4 bases not matched to a gene. CDR3 sequence reads: CASSFGRETYEQYF. The DNA for the CDR3 is TGTGCCAGCAGTTTCGGGCGGGAGACCTACGAGCAGTACTTC.

This chain links TRBV10-3 with TRBJ2-1; no firm D call. CDR3 size: 11 residues. The germline V and J ends were trimmed by 6 bases and 5 bases, with 5 bases remaining between them. From germline, CDR1 is ENHRY and CDR2 SYGVKD. The CDR3 region has the DNA TGTGCCATCAGACGAGACAATGAGCAGTTCTTC. It yields the protein CAIRRDNEQFF.

V and J are TRBV28 and TRBJ1-1, with TRBD1 matching over 7 bases. The CDR3 has 19 amino acids. V lost 4 bases and J lost 4; bases outside the gene matches: 21. Germline-derived CDR1 and CDR2 are MDHEN and SYDVKM. CDR3: CASSSPTTGASFVGTEAFF. CDR3 nucleotide sequence: TGTGCCAGCAGTTCCCCTACTACAGGGGCTTCCTTTGTGGGCACTGAAGCTTTCTTT.

The V call is TRBV13, the J call TRBJ2-7, with unresolved D. This CDR3 is built from 17 residues. CDR1 is PRHDT, CDR2 FYEKMQ, per germline (reference sequence). V was trimmed by 5 bases and J by 1 base, leaving 21 bases between them. CDR3 sequence reads: CASSPRKDTMKSYEQYF. The CDR3 nucleotides read TGTGCCAGCAGCCCTCGCAAAGACACGATGAAATCCTACGAGCAGTACTTC.

The chain links TRBV4-2 to TRBJ2-1; D call uncertain. V was cut by 0 bases and J by 6 bases, with 12 bases left in between. The CDR3 length is 15 residues. The germline CDR1 and CDR2 sequences are LGHNA and YNFKEQ. CDR3 nucleotides: TGTGCCAGCAGCCAAGACGTCCTTTCGGCCAATGAGCAGTTCTTC. Amino acids: CASSQDVLSANEQFF.

This clone was seen only once. This chain joins TRBV7-2 and TRBJ2-5; no clear D gene. This CDR3 is built from 14 residues. The germline V gene has CDR1 SGHTA and CDR2 FQGNSA. V gave up 6 bases and J gave up 5 bases, with 16 bases separating them. The CDR3 region has the DNA TGTGCCAGCAGACTGGGTGGGATAGTTGAGACCCAGTACTTC. It translates to CASRLGGIVETQYF.

V usage is TRBV11-2 and J usage is TRBJ1-2, with D unclear. The germline V gene encodes CDR1 SGHAT and CDR2 FQNNGV. This CDR3 has 13 residues. Deletions cut 5 bases from V and 1 base from J, with 8 bases between. The CDR3 bases are TGTGCCAGCAGCCCGGGGAATAACTATGGCTACACCTTC. This sequence encodes CASSPGNNYGYTF.